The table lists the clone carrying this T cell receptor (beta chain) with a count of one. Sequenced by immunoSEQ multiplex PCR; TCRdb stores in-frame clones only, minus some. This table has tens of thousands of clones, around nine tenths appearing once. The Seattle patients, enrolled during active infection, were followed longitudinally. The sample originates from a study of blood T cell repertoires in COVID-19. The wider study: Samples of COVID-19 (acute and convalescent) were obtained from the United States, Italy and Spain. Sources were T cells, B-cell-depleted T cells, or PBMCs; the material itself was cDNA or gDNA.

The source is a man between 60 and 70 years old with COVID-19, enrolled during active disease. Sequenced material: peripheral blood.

The CDR3 loop is CASSLRGSGRHNEQFF. Written as DNA, the CDR3 is TGTGCCAGCAGTCTCCGGGGTAGCGGGAGGCACAATGAGCAGTTCTTC. The chain carries TRBV5-4 and TRBJ2-1, with TRBD2 identical over 10 bases. Per germline, CDR1 SGHNT and CDR2 YYREEE (reference sequence). The length of the CDR3 is 16 residues. Losses at the gene ends were 5 bases for V and 5 bases for J; bases not matched to a gene: 10.